This T cell receptor (beta chain) was found in a study of OX40 agonist ivuxolimab in advanced cancers. Regarding the complete study: Ivuxolimab, which targeted the costimulatory receptor OX40 (CD134), was an agonistic, fully human IgG2 monoclonal antibody. Three dose-escalation patients achieved partial responses, one with hepatocellular carcinoma and two with cutaneous melanoma. The paper covers the monotherapy dose-escalation part of the phase I ivuxolimab trial, which included N = 52 patients. Of the approximately 50 dose-escalation patients, hepatocellular carcinoma was present in about 19, melanoma in around 15, renal cell carcinoma in 9 and head and neck cancer in 9. In the dose-escalation cohort, 82.7% of patients were male, and the mean age was roughly 60 years, with a range of about 23 to 80. Intravenous ivuxolimab was administered to patients every 2 weeks at six dose levels: 0.01, 0.1, 0.3, 1.5, 3 and 10 mg/kg. The purpose of peripheral TCRbeta sequencing was to test whether ivuxolimab changed TCR sequence diversity and led to clonal T-cell expansion. Patients were allowed to have had prior anti-PD-1, anti-PD-L1 or anti-CTLA-4 therapy, and 40% of the dose-escalation patients had previously received checkpoint inhibitors. The investigation overall reported the following: Low levels of normalized T-cell clonal expansion were also seen in some patients who did not respond. After ivuxolimab, expanded clones were on average more numerous among CD8+ T cells than among CD4+ T cells. At doses of 0.1 to 3.0 mg/kg, clonal expansion of both CD4+ and CD8+ blood T cells was observed from baseline to week 6. The antigen specificity of the peripheral T cells that underwent clonal expansion was not determined. In partial responders in the 0.1-3.0 mg/kg groups, normalized peripheral clonal expansion was found to be among the lowest, especially among CD8+ T cells.

A word on this clone: The antigen it binds to is not known. Base qualities were left out, and no much larger clone turns up one base away.

Genomic DNA was extracted from sorted cells for sequencing of the TCRbeta CDR3 region. TCRbeta CDR3 regions were sequenced using the immunoSEQ Assay. TCRdb took over this immuneACCESS table, retaining in-frame rearrangements with V and J assigned. Such tables are incomplete; in checked studies, under half of the missing clones stem from an unresolved V gene, and the remainder is unexplained. Within this sample are about 61,000 clones, with approximately 90% of them counted one time only. In total, the top ten clones hold about 20% of the sample. The trial excluded patients who had a history of autoimmune disease or were on systemic immunosuppression. In every dose cohort, peripheral blood was drawn for TCR sequencing at baseline, cycle 4 day 1, and cycle 7 day 1. The samples were taken from a phase I, first-in-human, multicenter, open-label dose-escalation trial of ivuxolimab. The trial enrolled adults with locally advanced or metastatic head and neck squamous cell, hepatocellular, melanoma or renal cell carcinoma. Before TCR sequencing, CD4+ T cells and CD8+ T cells from peripheral blood were sorted into separate populations.

CDR1 and CDR2, per the germline V gene, are SGHNT and YENEEA. The CDR3 has 13 amino acids, counting the end cysteine and phenylalanine. The read is trimmed to its CDR3 DNA, 39 bases read in frame from base 1. V is pared back by 4 bases and J by 4 bases, with 8 bases lying between the germline termini. This receptor was obtained from an adult with an advanced solid tumor such as melanoma, head and neck, liver or kidney cancer. The V and J segments used are TRBV11-3 and TRBJ1-3; the D gene assignment is ambiguous. The source was CD4+ or CD8+ T cells sorted from blood, collected in a trial of the OX40 agonist ivuxolimab. The nucleotides read TGTGCCAGCAGCTCCTTAGGCGGAAACACCATATATTTT. Its protein product is CASSSLGGNTIYF.